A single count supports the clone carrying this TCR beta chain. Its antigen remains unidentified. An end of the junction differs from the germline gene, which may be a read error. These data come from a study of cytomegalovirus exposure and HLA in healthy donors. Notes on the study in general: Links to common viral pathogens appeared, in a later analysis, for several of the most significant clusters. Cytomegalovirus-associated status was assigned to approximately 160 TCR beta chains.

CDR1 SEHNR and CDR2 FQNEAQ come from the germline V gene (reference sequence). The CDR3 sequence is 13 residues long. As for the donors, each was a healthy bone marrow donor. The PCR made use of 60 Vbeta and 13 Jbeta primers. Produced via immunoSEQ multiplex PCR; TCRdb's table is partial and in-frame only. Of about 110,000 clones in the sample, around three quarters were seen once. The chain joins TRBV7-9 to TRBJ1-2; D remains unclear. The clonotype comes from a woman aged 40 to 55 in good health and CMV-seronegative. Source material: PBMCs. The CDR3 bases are TGTTCCAGCAGCTTTGATAGGGCGGGCGGCTACACCTTC. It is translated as CSSSFDRAGGYTF.